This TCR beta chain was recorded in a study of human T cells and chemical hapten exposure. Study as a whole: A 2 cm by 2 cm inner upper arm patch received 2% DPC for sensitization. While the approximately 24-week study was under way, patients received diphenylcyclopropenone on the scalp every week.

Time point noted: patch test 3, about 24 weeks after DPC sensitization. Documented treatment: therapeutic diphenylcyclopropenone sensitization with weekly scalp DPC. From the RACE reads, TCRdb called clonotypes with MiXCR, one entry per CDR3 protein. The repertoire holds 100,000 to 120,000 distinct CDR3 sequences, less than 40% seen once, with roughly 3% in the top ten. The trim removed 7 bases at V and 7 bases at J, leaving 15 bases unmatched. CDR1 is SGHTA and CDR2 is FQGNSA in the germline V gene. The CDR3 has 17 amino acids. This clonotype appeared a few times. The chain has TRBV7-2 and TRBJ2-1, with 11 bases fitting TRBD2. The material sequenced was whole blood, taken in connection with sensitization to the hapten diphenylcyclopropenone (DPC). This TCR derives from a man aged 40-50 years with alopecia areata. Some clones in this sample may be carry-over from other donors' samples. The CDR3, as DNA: TGTGCCAGCAACCAAAAGTCCGGGACTAGCGGACGTAATGAGCAGTTCTTC. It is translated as CASNQKSGTSGRNEQFF. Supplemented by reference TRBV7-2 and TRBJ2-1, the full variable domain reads GAGVSQSPSNKVTEKGKDVELRCDPISGHTALYWYRQSLGQGLEFLIYFQGNSAPDKSGLPSDRFSAERTGGSVSTLTIQRTQQEDSAVYLCASNQKSGTSGRNEQFFGPGTRLTVL.